This TCR beta chain was captured by sequencing in a study of blood T cells in healthy people across ages. As for the study in general: For every two T cells, template switching captured about one barcoded beta molecule.

This CDR3 has 14 amino acids. Trimming at V came to 6 bases and at J to 5 bases, leaving 7 bases not matched to a gene. CDR1 MNHEY and CDR2 SVGAGI come from the germline V gene. Study results and caveats: Higher diversity and more naive CD4+ cells were features of long-lived donors, compared to aged donors.

Sample-barcoded 5' priming and a J-beta primer mix drove a second PCR of about 6 to 12 cycles. Per-sample output comprised a minimum of 3 million paired-end reads containing CDR3. TCRdb analysed the 5' RACE reads with MiXCR anew, one entry per CDR3 protein. The sample shows hundreds of thousands of distinct CDR3 sequences, roughly 20% of them seen only once. PBMCs numbering at least 6 million were isolated per sample. A word on this clonotype: The antigen is undetermined.

Sequenced material: blood. The chain joins TRBV6-5 to TRBJ1-3, with TRBD1 matching 7 bases. The TCR comes from a man aged 70-80 years in good health. CDR3 sequence (DNA): TGTGCCAGCAGGAGAGAGGGGGCGAGAAACACCATATATTTT. Translating gives CASRREGARNTIYF.